The rows below give T cell receptor beta chains drawn from one sample of a study of Tregs in tolerant kidney transplant recipients. Sequenced by immunoSEQ multiplex PCR; TCRdb stores in-frame clones only, minus some. The table records about 83,000 clones, approximately 98% of them present only once. The sequencing here drew on CD4+ T cells from blood, taken before the transplant. The receptors come from a human donor who received a combined kidney and bone marrow transplant. Both conserved end residues are part of each CDR3. A D gene is named only where the DNA matches it firmly. Rows may omit the clone size; those that give it use once, few, many or a size class.

TRBV7-8	-	-	TRBJ2-2	TGTGCCAGCAGCTTAGCTTCAGGGTCGAACACCGGGGAGCTGTTTTTT	CASSLASGSNTGELFF
TRBV5-8	-	-	TRBJ2-5	TGTGCCAGCAGCCCCGGGGAGACCCAGTACTTC	CASSPGETQYF
TRBV29-1	-	TRBD2	TRBJ2-3	TGCAGCGGGTATAGCGGGTCAGATACGCAGTATTTT	CSGYSGSDTQYF
TRBV7-2	-	TRBD1	TRBJ1-3	TGTGCCAGCAGCTTAGGGGGGACAGGACCCTTCTCTGGAAACACCATATATTTT	CASSLGGTGPFSGNTIYF
TRBV9	-	-	TRBJ2-2	TGTGCCAGCAGCTCGCGCCCCGGGACACTTAACACCGGGGAGCTGTTTTTT	CASSSRPGTLNTGELFF
TRBV5-1	-	-	TRBJ2-7	TGCGCCAGCAGCTTTGGGGCAGCGTCGATTACCTACGAGCAGTACTTC	CASSFGAASITYEQYF
TRBV5-1	-	-	TRBJ1-1	TGCGCCAGCGGACCAAAGGGGAGGGTGATGAACACTGAAGCTTTCTTT	CASGPKGRVMNTEAFF
TRBV5-6	-	-	TRBJ2-2	TGTGCCAGCAGCTCACTACAATCGAACACCGGGGAGCTGTTTTTT	CASSSLQSNTGELFF
TRBV7-3	-	-	TRBJ2-1	TGTGCCAGCAGCTACGCAGCAGGGTACAATGAGCAGTTCTTC	CASSYAAGYNEQFF
TRBV21-1	-	-	TRBJ1-3	TGTGCCAGCAGCCACTCCGGGGGGGCCTCTGGAAACACCATATATTTT	CASSHSGGASGNTIYF
TRBV6-1	-	-	TRBJ2-7	TGTGCCAGCAGTGACCGCAGGGATTACGAGCAGTACTTC	CASSDRRDYEQYF
TRBV27	-	TRBD1	TRBJ2-1	TGTGCCAGCAGTTTATACGTAACAGGGGGCTACAATGAGCAGTTCTTC	CASSLYVTGGYNEQFF
TRBV7-8	-	TRBD2	TRBJ2-1	TGTGCCAGCAGCCCACAAGGACTAGCGGGATTTTATGAGCAGTTCTTC	CASSPQGLAGFYEQFF
TRBV5-4	-	TRBD2	TRBJ2-7	TGTGCCAGCAGCCCGGGACTAGCGGGAGCCGAGAACTTC	CASSPGLAGAENF
TRBV18	once	TRBD2	TRBJ2-5	TGTGCCAGCTCACCTGAGGCTAGCGGGGTCCAAGAGACCCAGTACTTC	CASSPEASGVQETQYF
TRBV4-3	-	TRBD1	TRBJ1-2	TGCGCCAGCAGCCAAGCGAGGGACAGGGCTAACTATGGCTACACCTTC	CASSQARDRANYGYTF
TRBV10-3	-	-	TRBJ1-4	TGTGCCATCAGTGAGGCGGGGGAAACTAATGAAAAACTGTTTTTT	CAISEAGETNEKLFF
TRBV5-1	few	TRBD1	TRBJ1-3	TGCGCCAGCAGCTTGGGCGACAGGGGGCCCGGAAACACCATATATTTT	CASSLGDRGPGNTIYF
TRBV7-9	-	-	TRBJ1-2	TGTGCCAGCAGCCCATTCTATGGCTACACCTTC	CASSPFYGYTF
TRBV30	-	-	TRBJ1-2	TGTGCCTGGAGTGTAGTGCAGGGTTTTGGCTACACCTTC	CAWSVVQGFGYTF
TRBV27	-	TRBD1	TRBJ1-2	TGTGCCAGCAGTTTAGACAGGGGGTCGATGGGCTACACCTTC	CASSLDRGSMGYTF
TRBV5-1	-	TRBD2	TRBJ2-7	TGCGCCAGCAGCTCGTCTTCGGGAGGGGTCTACGAGCAGTACTTC	CASSSSSGGVYEQYF
TRBV29-1	-	-	TRBJ2-1	TGCAGCGTTGAAGGGGGCAGCTCCTACAATGAGCAGTTCTTC	CSVEGGSSYNEQFF
TRBV28	-	TRBD1	TRBJ1-5	TGTGCCAGCAGTTTACCCCGGGACAGTTTAAATCAGCCCCAGCATTTT	CASSLPRDSLNQPQHF
TRBV13	-	TRBD2	TRBJ2-7	TGTGCCAGCAGCTTGCGGCGGGGGTACTACGAGCAGTACTTC	CASSLRRGYYEQYF
TRBV28	-	TRBD1	TRBJ1-6	TGTGCCAGCAGCCCAAGTCCCCAAAGACAGGGATATAATTCACCCCTCCACTTT	CASSPSPQRQGYNSPLHF
TRBV27	-	TRBD1	TRBJ1-1	TGTGCCAGCAGTGGCAGGGGGCCGGGCACTGAAGCTTTCTTT	CASSGRGPGTEAFF
TRBV6-5	once	-	TRBJ1-2	TGTGCCAGCAGTTACAAATTCACAGGATCTAACTATGGCTACACCTTC	CASSYKFTGSNYGYTF
TRBV7-9	-	-	TRBJ1-2	TGTGCCAGCAGCTTAGGGACAGAACCATATGGCTACACCTTC	CASSLGTEPYGYTF
TRBV5-1	-	-	TRBJ2-1	TGCGCCAGCAGACGGGAGAGTCATGAGCAGTTCTTC	CASRRESHEQFF
TRBV29-1	-	-	TRBJ1-1	TGCAGCGTTGAAGCTTCGGGGGAGGGGGTCACTGAAGCTTTCTTT	CSVEASGEGVTEAFF
TRBV4-3	-	-	TRBJ2-3	TGCGCCAGCAGCCAAGAAGGGCGTTGGGGAGAAAGCACAGATACGCAGTATTTT	CASSQEGRWGESTDTQYF
TRBV4-2	-	TRBD1	TRBJ2-2	TGTGCCAGCAGCCTACGGACAGGGGCCGGGGAGCTGTTTTTT	CASSLRTGAGELFF
TRBV4-2	-	TRBD2	TRBJ2-7	TGTGCCAGCAGCCAAGGGACCAGCGGGGGGGCCCCCTACGAGCAGTACTTC	CASSQGTSGGAPYEQYF
TRBV6-5	-	-	TRBJ1-1	TGTGCCACCTCTCGGAGGGGTACTGAAGCTTTCTTT	CATSRRGTEAFF
TRBV21-1	-	-	TRBJ2-1	TGTGCCAGCAGCGGGTGTACAGGGGCCAATGCTAATGAGCAGTTCTTC	CASSGCTGANANEQFF
TRBV5-1	-	-	TRBJ2-3	TGCGCCAGCAGCTTGAAGCTTTCCCAAACCACAGATACGCAGTATTTT	CASSLKLSQTTDTQYF
TRBV18	-	-	TRBJ2-6	TGTGCCAGCTCACCAGTCGTCTCTGGGGCCAACGTCCTGACTTTC	CASSPVVSGANVLTF
TRBV19	-	TRBD2	TRBJ2-3	TGTGCCAGTAGTAACCCGGGGGGGGCCCAGGGAGATACGCAGTATTTT	CASSNPGGAQGDTQYF
TRBV30	-	-	TRBJ1-2	TGTGCCTGGAGTGTCCTTAACTATGGCTACACCTTC	CAWSVLNYGYTF
TRBV2	-	TRBD1	TRBJ1-2	TGTGCCAGCAGCGGGACAGGGGATATCTATGGCTACACCTTC	CASSGTGDIYGYTF
TRBV5-1	once	-	TRBJ1-1	TGCGCCAGCAGCTTGGACAGGGTGTACACTGAAGCTTTCTTT	CASSLDRVYTEAFF
TRBV30	-	-	TRBJ1-1	TGTGCCTGGATTAACTATCGGGAAGCTTTCTTT	CAWINYREAFF
TRBV7-6	-	-	TRBJ1-3	TGTGCCAGCAGCTTAGATTTCCAGGGAGGAAACACCATATATTTT	CASSLDFQGGNTIYF
TRBV5-1	-	-	TRBJ2-7	TGCGCCAGCAGCTTGGGGCAGGGGAGATTTTCTGAGCAGTACTTC	CASSLGQGRFSEQYF
TRBV11-2	-	-	TRBJ1-1	TGTGCCGGCAGCTTAGTTAATACTGAAGCTTTCTTT	CAGSLVNTEAFF
TRBV30	-	-	TRBJ2-1	TGTGCCTGGAGTGTTCGTTTACAGAACAATGAGCAGTTCTTC	CAWSVRLQNNEQFF
TRBV5-4	-	TRBD1	TRBJ1-5	TGTGCCAGCAGCTCGGGACAGGGAAATCAGCCCCAGCATTTT	CASSSGQGNQPQHF
TRBV27	once	-	TRBJ1-1	TGTGCCAGCAGTTTTTACGAGATCCCATCGCGGATGAACACTGAAGCTTTCTTT	CASSFYEIPSRMNTEAFF
TRBV7-9	-	TRBD2	TRBJ2-7	TGTGCCAGCAGCTTAGTAGTCCATAGCGGGGGGGGTCCCTACGAGCAGTACTTC	CASSLVVHSGGGPYEQYF
TRBV4-2	-	-	TRBJ1-2	TGTGCCAGCAGCCCTACCACTATACAGGTTAACTATGGCTACACCTTC	CASSPTTIQVNYGYTF
TRBV2	-	TRBD1	TRBJ2-4	TGTGCCAGCAGTGAAAGGGGACAGACACTAATAGCCAAAAACATTCAGTACTTC	CASSERGQTLIAKNIQYF
TRBV7-2	-	-	TRBJ2-5	TGTGCCAGCAGCCCCCGGAGAGAAGAGACCCAGTACTTC	CASSPRREETQYF
TRBV11-2	-	TRBD1	TRBJ2-7	TGTGCCAGCAGGGACAGGGACCTCTACGAGCAGTACTTC	CASRDRDLYEQYF
TRBV30	-	-	TRBJ1-5	TGTGCCTGGAGCCCCGGGGGTCCGAATCAGCCCCAGCATTTT	CAWSPGGPNQPQHF
TRBV30	-	-	TRBJ1-2	TGTGCCTGGAGGTGGGGCGGCTATGGCTACACCTTC	CAWRWGGYGYTF